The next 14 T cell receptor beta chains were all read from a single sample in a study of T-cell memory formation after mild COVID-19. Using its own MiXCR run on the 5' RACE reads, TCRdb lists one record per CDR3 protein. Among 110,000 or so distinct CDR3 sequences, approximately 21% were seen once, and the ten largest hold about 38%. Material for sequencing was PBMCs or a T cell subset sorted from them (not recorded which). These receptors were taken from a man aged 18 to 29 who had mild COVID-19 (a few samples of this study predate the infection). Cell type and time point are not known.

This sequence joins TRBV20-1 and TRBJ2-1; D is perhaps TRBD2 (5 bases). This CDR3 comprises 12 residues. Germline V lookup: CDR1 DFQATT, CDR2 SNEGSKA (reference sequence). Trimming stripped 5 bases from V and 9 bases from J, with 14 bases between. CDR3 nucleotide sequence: TGCAGTGCTTGGACTTCCCACGGTGAGCAGTTCTTC. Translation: CSAWTSHGEQFF.

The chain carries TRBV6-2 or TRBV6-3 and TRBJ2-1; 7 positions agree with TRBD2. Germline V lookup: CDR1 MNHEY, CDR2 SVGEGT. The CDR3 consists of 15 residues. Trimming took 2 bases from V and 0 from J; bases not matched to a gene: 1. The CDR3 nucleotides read TGTGCCAGCAGTTACCGCGGGAGCTCCTACAATGAGCAGTTCTTC. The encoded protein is CASSYRGSSYNEQFF.

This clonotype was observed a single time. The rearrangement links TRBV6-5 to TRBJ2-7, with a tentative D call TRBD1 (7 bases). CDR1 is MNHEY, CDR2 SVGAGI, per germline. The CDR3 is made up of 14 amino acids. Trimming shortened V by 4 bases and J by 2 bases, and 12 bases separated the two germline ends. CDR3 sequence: CASSWGDSTYEQYF. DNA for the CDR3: TGTGCCAGCAGTTGGGGGGACAGTACCTACGAGCAGTACTTC.

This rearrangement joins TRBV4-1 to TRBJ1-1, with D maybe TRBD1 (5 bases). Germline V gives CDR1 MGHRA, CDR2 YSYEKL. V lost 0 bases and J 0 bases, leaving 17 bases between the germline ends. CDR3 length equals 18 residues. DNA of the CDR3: TGCGCCAGCAGCCAAGACAGGGCGTTGGGAAACCTGAACACTGAAGCTTTCTTT. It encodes CASSQDRALGNLNTEAFF.

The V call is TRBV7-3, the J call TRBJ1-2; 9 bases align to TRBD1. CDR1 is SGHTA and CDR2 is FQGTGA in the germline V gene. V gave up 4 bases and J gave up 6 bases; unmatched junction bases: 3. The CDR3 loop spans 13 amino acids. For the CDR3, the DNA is TGTGCCAGCAGCTCGGGACAGGGTGATGGCTACACCTTC. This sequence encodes CASSSGQGDGYTF.

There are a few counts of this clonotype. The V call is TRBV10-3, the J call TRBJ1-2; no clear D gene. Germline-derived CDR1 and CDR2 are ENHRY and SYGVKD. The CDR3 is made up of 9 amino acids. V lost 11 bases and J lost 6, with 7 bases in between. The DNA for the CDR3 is TGTGCCCCAGAAAATGGCTACACCTTC. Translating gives CAPENGYTF.

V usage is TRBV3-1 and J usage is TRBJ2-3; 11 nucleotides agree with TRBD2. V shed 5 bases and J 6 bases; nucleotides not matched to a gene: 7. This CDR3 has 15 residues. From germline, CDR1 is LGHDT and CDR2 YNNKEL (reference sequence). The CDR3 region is CASSAVSGGADTQYF. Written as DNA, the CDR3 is TGTGCCAGCAGCGCGGTTAGCGGGGGGGCCGATACGCAGTATTTT.

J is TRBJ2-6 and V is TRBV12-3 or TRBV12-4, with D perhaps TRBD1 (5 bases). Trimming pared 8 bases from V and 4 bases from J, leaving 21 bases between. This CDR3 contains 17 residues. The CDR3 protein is CASGVYPMGRGANVLTF. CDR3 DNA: TGTGCCAGCGGAGTGTATCCTATGGGGCGAGGGGCCAACGTCCTGACTTTC.

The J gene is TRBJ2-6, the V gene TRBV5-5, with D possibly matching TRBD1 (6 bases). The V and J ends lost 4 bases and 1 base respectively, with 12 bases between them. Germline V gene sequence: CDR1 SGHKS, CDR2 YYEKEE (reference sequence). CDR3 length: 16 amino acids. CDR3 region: CASSEIQGSGANVLTF. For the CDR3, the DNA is TGTGCCAGCAGCGAAATACAGGGATCTGGGGCCAACGTCCTGACTTTC.

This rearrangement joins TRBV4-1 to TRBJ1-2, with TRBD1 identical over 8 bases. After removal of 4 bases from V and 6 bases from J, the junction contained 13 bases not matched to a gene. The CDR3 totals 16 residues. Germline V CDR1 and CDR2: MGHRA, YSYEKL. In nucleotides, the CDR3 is TGCGCCAGCAGCCCTTACCCAGGACAGGGAATAGATGGCTACACCTTC. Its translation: CASSPYPGQGIDGYTF.

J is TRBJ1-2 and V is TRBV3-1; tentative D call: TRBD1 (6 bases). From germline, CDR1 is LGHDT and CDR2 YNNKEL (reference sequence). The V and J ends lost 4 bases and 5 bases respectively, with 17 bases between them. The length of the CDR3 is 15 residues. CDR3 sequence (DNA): TGTGCCAGCAGCCGAAACGAACAGGGAACTTATGGCTACACCTTC. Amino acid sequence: CASSRNEQGTYGYTF.

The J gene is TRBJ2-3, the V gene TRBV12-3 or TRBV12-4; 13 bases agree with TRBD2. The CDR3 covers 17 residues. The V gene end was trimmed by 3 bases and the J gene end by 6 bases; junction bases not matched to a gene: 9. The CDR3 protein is CASSFFTSGGAGDTQYF. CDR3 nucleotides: TGTGCCAGCAGTTTCTTCACTAGCGGGGGGGCTGGGGATACGCAGTATTTT.

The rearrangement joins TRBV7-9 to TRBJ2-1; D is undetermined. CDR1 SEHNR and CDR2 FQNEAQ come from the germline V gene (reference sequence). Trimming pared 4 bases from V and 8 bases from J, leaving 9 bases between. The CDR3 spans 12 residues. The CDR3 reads CASSSRKDEQFF. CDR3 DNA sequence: TGTGCCAGCAGCTCAAGAAAGGATGAGCAGTTCTTC.

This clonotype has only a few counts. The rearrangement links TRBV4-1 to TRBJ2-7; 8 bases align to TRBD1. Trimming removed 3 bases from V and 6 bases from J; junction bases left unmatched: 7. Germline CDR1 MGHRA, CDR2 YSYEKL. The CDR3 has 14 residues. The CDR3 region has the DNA TGCGCCAGCAGCCAGTCGGGGACAGGACGCGAGCAGTACTTC. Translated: CASSQSGTGREQYF.